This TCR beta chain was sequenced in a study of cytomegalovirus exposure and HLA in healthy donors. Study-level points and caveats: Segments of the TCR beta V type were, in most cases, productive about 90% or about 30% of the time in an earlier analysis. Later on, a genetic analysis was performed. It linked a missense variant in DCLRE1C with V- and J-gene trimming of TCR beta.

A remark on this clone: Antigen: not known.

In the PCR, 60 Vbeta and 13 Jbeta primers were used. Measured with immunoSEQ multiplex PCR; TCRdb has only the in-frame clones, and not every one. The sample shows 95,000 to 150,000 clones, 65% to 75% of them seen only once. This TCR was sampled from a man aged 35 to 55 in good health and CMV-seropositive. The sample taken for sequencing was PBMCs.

The CDR3 region has the DNA TGTGCCAGCGGCCCCGGGACACTTTATGAGCAGTTCTTC. Encoded protein: CASGPGTLYEQFF. The J gene is TRBJ2-1, the V gene TRBV27; D possibly corresponds to TRBD1 (6 bases). The CDR3 covers 13 residues. Germline loops: CDR1 MNHEY, CDR2 SMNVEV (reference sequence). With 8 bases removed from V and 8 bases from J, the gap between germline ends came to 16 bases.